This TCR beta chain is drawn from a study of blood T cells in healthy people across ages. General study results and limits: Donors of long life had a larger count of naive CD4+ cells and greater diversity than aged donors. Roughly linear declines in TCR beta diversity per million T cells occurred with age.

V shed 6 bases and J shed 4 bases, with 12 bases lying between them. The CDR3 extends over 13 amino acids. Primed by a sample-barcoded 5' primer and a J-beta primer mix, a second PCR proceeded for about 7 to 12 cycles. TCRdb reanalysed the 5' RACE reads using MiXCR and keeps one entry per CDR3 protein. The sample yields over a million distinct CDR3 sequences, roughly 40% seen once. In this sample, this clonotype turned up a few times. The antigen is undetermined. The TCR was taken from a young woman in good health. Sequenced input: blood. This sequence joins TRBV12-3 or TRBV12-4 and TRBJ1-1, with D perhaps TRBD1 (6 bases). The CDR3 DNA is TGTGCCAGCAGACAAGACAGGCCCACTGAAGCTTTCTTT. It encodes CASRQDRPTEAFF.